One sample yielded the 4 T cell receptor beta chains listed below, sequenced in a study of cytomegalovirus exposure and HLA in healthy donors. Amplification used 60 Vbeta primers and 13 Jbeta primers. Profiling relied on immunoSEQ multiplex PCR, and the TCRdb table lists in-frame clones only, not all of them. The sample carries about 85,000 clones, approximately 80% recorded once. Sequencing input: PBMCs. These receptors were collected from a woman between 45 and 60 years old in good health and CMV-seropositive.

The V gene is TRBV5-1, the J gene TRBJ2-1, with D maybe TRBD2 (6 bases). The CDR3 runs 13 residues. The germline CDR1 and CDR2 sequences are SGHRS and YFSETQ. V was pared by 1 base and J by 10 bases, with 12 bases between. The CDR3 DNA sequence: TGCGCCAGCAGCTTGAACGGACTAAACGAGCAGTTCTTC. Translated: CASSLNGLNEQFF.

V and J are TRBV29-1 and TRBJ2-3, with D possibly TRBD2 on 6 matching bases. Germline CDR1 reads SQVTM; CDR2 reads ANQGSEA. This CDR3 has 14 residues. V was pared by 5 bases and J by 0 bases, with 12 bases between. CDR3 amino acids: CSVRTGTSTDTQYF. The CDR3 nucleotides are TGCAGCGTTCGGACGGGGACTAGCACAGATACGCAGTATTTT.

The sample holds a few counts of this clone. The rearrangement uses TRBV7-3 and TRBJ1-4; no clear D gene. V lost 5 bases and J lost 3, with 13 bases in between. The V gene's germline CDR1 is SGHTA and CDR2 FQGTGA. The CDR3 sequence is 15 residues long. CDR3 coding DNA: TGTGCCAGCAGCAAGTCGAGAGGGCCTAATGAAAAACTGTTTTTT. This gives the protein CASSKSRGPNEKLFF.

The chain is built from TRBV29-1 and TRBJ2-1; 7 positions match TRBD1. The CDR3 length is 13 residues. V was pared by 4 bases and J by 2 bases, with 2 bases of the junction left unmatched. The germline V gene has CDR1 SQVTM and CDR2 ANQGSEA. The CDR3 spells CSVGQGTYNEQFF. The CDR3 region has the DNA TGCAGCGTTGGACAGGGTACCTACAATGAGCAGTTCTTC.